This TCR beta chain is from a study of blood T cells in healthy people across ages. Study-level findings and limits: When one million T cells were used, diversity estimates were thought to be underestimates. Getting older went along with TCR beta diversity per million T cells dropping roughly linearly.

A word on this clonotype: Its antigen is not known.

Germline V CDR1 and CDR2: SGHTA, FQGNSA. The CDR3 is made up of 15 amino acids. V was clipped by 2 bases and J by 9 bases; unmatched bases: 7. Combining a sample-barcoded 5' primer with a J-beta primer mix, a second PCR ran for 7 to 11 cycles. A 12-random-nucleotide template-switch adaptor tagged each cDNA molecule. TCRdb used MiXCR to reprocess the 5' RACE reads, holding one entry per CDR3 protein. The sample carries 790,000 or so distinct CDR3 sequences, around half recorded once. Material for sequencing was blood. This receptor was taken from a man at least 80 years old in good health. This chain links TRBV7-2 with TRBJ2-1; 10 nucleotides agree with TRBD2. CDR3 bases: TGTGCCAGCAGCTTAAACAGCGGGAGGGCCAGTGAGCAGTTCTTC. Its protein product is CASSLNSGRASEQFF. Combining the CDR3 with reference TRBV7-2 and TRBJ2-1 gives the whole variable domain GAGVSQSPSNKVTEKGKDVELRCDPISGHTALYWYRQSLGQGLEFLIYFQGNSAPDKSGLPSDRFSAERTGGSVSTLTIQRTQQEDSAVYLCASSLNSGRASEQFFGPGTRLTVL.